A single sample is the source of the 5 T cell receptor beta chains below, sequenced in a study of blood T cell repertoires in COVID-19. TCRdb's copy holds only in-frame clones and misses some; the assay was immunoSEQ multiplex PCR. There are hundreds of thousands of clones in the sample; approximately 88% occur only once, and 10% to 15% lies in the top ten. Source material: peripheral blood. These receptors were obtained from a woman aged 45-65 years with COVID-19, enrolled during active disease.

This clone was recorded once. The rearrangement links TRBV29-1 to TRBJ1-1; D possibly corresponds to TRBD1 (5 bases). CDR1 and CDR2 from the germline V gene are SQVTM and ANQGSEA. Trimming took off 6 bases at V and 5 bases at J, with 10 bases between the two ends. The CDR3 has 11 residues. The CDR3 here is CSVWGGTEAFF. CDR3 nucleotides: TGCAGCGTGTGGGGGGGGACTGAAGCTTTCTTT.

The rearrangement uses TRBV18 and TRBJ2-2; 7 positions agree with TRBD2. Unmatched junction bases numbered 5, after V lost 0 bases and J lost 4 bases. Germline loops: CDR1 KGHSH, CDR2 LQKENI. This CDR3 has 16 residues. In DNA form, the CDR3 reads TGTGCCAGCTCACCACCAGCGGGGTCGGGCACCGGGGAGCTGTTTTTT. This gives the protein CASSPPAGSGTGELFF.

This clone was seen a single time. DNA of the CDR3: TGTGCTAGTGGTTTGGTGGACAGCCAAGAGACCCAGTACTTC. It is translated as CASGLVDSQETQYF. This chain links TRBV12-5 with TRBJ2-5; possible D gene TRBD1, 6 bases. Germline V CDR1 and CDR2: LGHNT, FRNRAP. The CDR3 loop spans 14 amino acids. The V end lost 0 bases, the J end lost 1 base, and 6 bases lay between the germline ends. The whole variable domain, remainder taken from reference TRBV12-5 and TRBJ2-5, is DARVTQTPRHKVTEMGQEVTMRCQPILGHNTVFWYRQTMMQGLELLAYFRNRAPLDDSGMPKDRFSAEMPDATLATLKIQPSEPRDSAVYFCASGLVDSQETQYFGPGTRLLVL.

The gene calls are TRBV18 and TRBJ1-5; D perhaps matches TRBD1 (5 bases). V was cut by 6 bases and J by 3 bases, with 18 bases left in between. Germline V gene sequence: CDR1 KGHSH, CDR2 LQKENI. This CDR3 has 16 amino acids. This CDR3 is CASSPGGSSFNQPQHF. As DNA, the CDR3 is TGTGCCAGCTCGCCGGGGGGTTCGTCCTTCAATCAGCCCCAGCATTTT.

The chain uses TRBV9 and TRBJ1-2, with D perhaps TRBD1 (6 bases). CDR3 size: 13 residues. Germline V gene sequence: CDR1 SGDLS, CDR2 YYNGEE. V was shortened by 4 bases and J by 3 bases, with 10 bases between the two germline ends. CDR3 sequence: CASSNRVDYGYTF. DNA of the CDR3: TGTGCCAGCAGCAACAGGGTCGACTATGGCTACACCTTC.